What follows are 11 T cell receptor beta chains derived from one specimen sequenced in a study of blood T cell repertoires in COVID-19. Data came from immunoSEQ multiplex PCR; TCRdb stores just in-frame clones and leaves some out. The sample lists more than 60,000 clones; roughly 84% were seen once. Sequenced: peripheral blood. These receptors originate from a middle-aged man with acute or convalescent COVID-19.

The rearrangement uses TRBV12-3 or TRBV12-4 and TRBJ1-3; 7 bases match TRBD1. CDR3 length equals 12 residues. With 8 bases clipped from V and 3 bases from J, the junction kept 1 base outside the gene matches. The chain's CDR3 is CASRDSGNTIYF. The CDR3, as DNA: TGTGCCAGCCGGGACAGTGGAAACACCATATATTTT.

The chain is built from TRBV5-8 and TRBJ1-6, with D maybe TRBD1 (6 bases). Between the trimmed V and J ends, which lost 2 bases and 7 bases, there was a span of 13 bases. The germline CDR1 and CDR2 sequences are SGHTS and YDEGEE. The CDR3 has 15 amino acids. CDR3 loop: CASSFQGLMNSPLHF. In DNA form, the CDR3 reads TGTGCCAGCAGCTTTCAGGGGCTTATGAATTCACCCCTCCACTTT.

This clone was observed a few times. The chain recombines TRBV5-5 with TRBJ1-4; perhaps TRBD1 as D (6 bases). Germline V lookup: CDR1 SGHKS, CDR2 YYEKEE (reference sequence). The length of the CDR3 is 16 residues. The V and J ends lost 4 bases and 1 base respectively, with 14 bases between them. CDR3 residues: CASSPRWGQTNEKLFF. CDR3 nucleotide sequence: TGTGCCAGCAGCCCCCGGTGGGGGCAAACTAATGAAAAACTGTTTTTT.

This chain joins TRBV2 and TRBJ2-1; tentative D call: TRBD1 (5 bases). With 5 bases removed from V and 4 bases from J, the gap between germline ends came to 6 bases. This CDR3 comprises 12 residues. The germline V gene encodes CDR1 SNHLY and CDR2 FYNNEI. The CDR3 region has the DNA TGTGCCAGCAGTTGGACATACAATGAGCAGTTCTTC. Encoded protein: CASSWTYNEQFF. Filled out from reference TRBV2 and TRBJ2-1, the complete variable domain reads EPEVTQTPSHQVTQMGQEVILRCVPISNHLYFYWYRQILGQKVEFLVSFYNNEISEKSEIFDDQFSVERPDGSNFTLKIRSTKLEDSAMYFCASSWTYNEQFFGPGTRLTVL.

The V and J genes are TRBV5-1 and TRBJ2-5; 7 bases are a match to TRBD1. This CDR3 has 16 amino acids. Germline V lookup: CDR1 SGHRS, CDR2 YFSETQ. The V and J ends lost 0 bases and 4 bases, in that order; junction bases with no gene match: 9. The CDR3 region has the DNA TGCGCCAGCAGCTTGGAGGACCGGGCAGGGGGAGAGACCCAGTACTTC. It encodes CASSLEDRAGGETQYF.

The rearrangement links TRBV4-1 to TRBJ2-5, with 8 bases that match TRBD1. Looked up from germline, CDR1 is MGHRA and CDR2 is YSYEKL. V shed 0 bases and J 5 bases; nucleotides not matched to a gene: 8. This CDR3 is 16 amino acids long. The CDR3 DNA reads TGCGCCAGCAGCCAAGATTCGGCAGGGGGCAGGGAGACCCAGTACTTC. Translation gives CASSQDSAGGRETQYF.

The CDR3 spells CASLGTGNEQYF. CDR3 sequence (DNA): TGTGCCAGCCTAGGGACAGGGAACGAGCAGTACTTC. This chain connects TRBV12-3 or TRBV12-4 to TRBJ2-7; 9 nucleotides align to TRBD1. V shed 8 bases, J shed 5 bases, and the junction held 4 bases outside the gene matches. The CDR3 covers 12 residues.

This rearrangement joins TRBV6-5 to TRBJ2-1, with a tentative D call TRBD1 (5 bases). V was pared by 7 bases and J by 7 bases, with 14 bases between. Germline CDR1 is MNHEY and CDR2 is SVGAGI. The CDR3 spans 13 residues. CDR3 in amino acids: CASNPGIRNEQFF. CDR3 nucleotide sequence: TGTGCCAGCAACCCAGGGATTCGGAATGAGCAGTTCTTC.

The chain carries TRBV6-6 and TRBJ2-7; no clear D. The CDR3 contains 12 residues. The germline gives CDR1 MNHNY, CDR2 SVGAGI (reference sequence). The V end lost 5 bases, the J end lost 4 bases, and 9 bases lay between the germline ends. This CDR3 is CASSPEYYEQYF. CDR3 coding DNA: TGTGCCAGCAGTCCAGAATATTACGAGCAGTACTTC.

The rearrangement uses TRBV6-5 and TRBJ1-2; a weak D match, TRBD1 (6 bases). The CDR3 length is 14 residues. Trimming stripped 2 bases from V and 6 bases from J, with 13 bases between. Germline V gene sequence: CDR1 MNHEY, CDR2 SVGAGI. CDR3 DNA: TGTGCCAGCAGTTACCTCGGGACATCCCATGGCTACACCTTC. Translation gives CASSYLGTSHGYTF.

The V gene is TRBV28, the J gene TRBJ1-5; D is unclear. The CDR3 totals 15 residues. Trimming stripped 5 bases from V and 0 bases from J, with 11 bases between. Germline V CDR1 and CDR2: MDHEN, SYDVKM. The CDR3 spells CASSPPRGSNQPQHF. The CDR3 DNA reads as TGTGCCAGCAGTCCCCCCCGGGGTAGCAATCAGCCCCAGCATTTT.